One and the same sample provided the 17 T cell receptor beta chains below, sequenced in a study of identifying expanded T cells in peripheral blood. Profiling relied on immunoSEQ multiplex PCR, and the TCRdb table lists in-frame clones only, not all of them. The sample carries 100,000 to 150,000 clones, 86% recorded once. Source material: blood. These receptors were collected from a person between 18 and 70 years old in good health.

The chain uses TRBV28 and TRBJ1-1; D gene ambiguous. V lost 7 bases to trimming and J lost 5 bases, with 14 bases between them. CDR1 and CDR2 (germline): MDHEN, SYDVKM. This CDR3 has 13 residues. The chain's CDR3 is CASTQPAKTEAFF. Written as DNA, the CDR3 is TGTGCCAGCACCCAACCCGCGAAGACTGAAGCTTTCTTT.

The chain recombines TRBV7-8 with TRBJ1-5; no firm D call. V dropped 5 bases and J dropped 0 bases, with 11 bases sitting between them. The CDR3 runs 15 residues. CDR1 and CDR2 from the germline V gene are SGHVS and FQNEAQ. The CDR3 DNA sequence: TGTGCCAGCAGCGCAGCCGGGCTTAGCAATCAGCCCCAGCATTTT. Translating it yields CASSAAGLSNQPQHF.

The rearrangement uses TRBV4-2 and TRBJ2-5; 12 nucleotides match TRBD2. The germline CDR1 and CDR2 sequences are LGHNA and YNFKEQ. V was clipped by 0 bases and J by 5 bases; unmatched bases: 4. CDR3 length: 16 residues. The CDR3 bases are TGTGCCAGCAGCCAAGATCTAGCGGGAGGGTGGGAGACCCAGTACTTC. Its protein product is CASSQDLAGGWETQYF.

The J gene is TRBJ2-5, the V gene TRBV7-9; a weak D match, TRBD2 (7 bases). V was pared by 4 bases and J by 1 base, with 13 bases between. This CDR3 region has 15 residues. Germline lookup yields CDR1 SEHNR and CDR2 FQNEAQ (reference sequence). CDR3 in amino acids: CASSWGRGAQETQYF. The CDR3 nucleotides are TGTGCCAGCAGCTGGGGGAGGGGGGCCCAAGAGACCCAGTACTTC.

J is TRBJ2-2 and V is TRBV6-4; tentative D call: TRBD2 (5 bases). CDR3 length: 14 amino acids. Trimming took 6 bases from V and 4 from J, leaving 12 bases between them. In germline, CDR1 is MRHNA, CDR2 SNTAGT. CDR3 nucleotides: TGTGCCAGCAGCCCTATAGCGAGCACCGGGGAGCTGTTTTTT. It specifies CASSPIASTGELFF.

The chain uses TRBV6-6 and TRBJ1-6; no firm D call. The CDR3 has 14 amino acids. CDR1 and CDR2 from the germline V gene are MNHNY and SVGAGI (reference sequence). The ends were cut back, 2 bases at V and 7 bases at J, with 9 bases in the middle. DNA for the CDR3: TGTGCCAGCAGTTACGATAGGCCAAATTCACCCCTCCACTTT. It is translated as CASSYDRPNSPLHF.

This rearrangement joins TRBV2 to TRBJ2-7, with D hard to call. Germline values: CDR1 SNHLY, CDR2 FYNNEI. Trimming cost V 8 bases and J 6 bases, with 20 bases left between them. The CDR3 is made up of 14 amino acids. The CDR3 DNA sequence: TGTGCCAGCGTTCAGTCCGTGGCCCTCTCCGAGCAGTACTTC. Its translation: CASVQSVALSEQYF.

The chain employs TRBV25-1 and TRBJ1-6; possible D gene TRBD1, 5 bases. Trimming took off 7 bases at V and 9 bases at J, with 16 bases between the two ends. Germline assignment: CDR1 MGHDK and CDR2 SYGVNS. The CDR3 has 14 amino acids. As DNA, the CDR3 is TGTGCCAGCACCCCAGGTGGGGGGGGTTCACCCCTCCACTTT. Its translation: CASTPGGGGSPLHF.

The chain is built from TRBV7-9 and TRBJ2-3; possibly TRBD1 or TRBD2 for D (5 bases each). Trimming pared 1 base from V and 0 bases from J, leaving 5 bases between. The germline V gene has CDR1 SEHNR and CDR2 FQNEAQ (reference sequence). There are 14 residues in the CDR3. The CDR3 sequence is CASSLGDSTDTQYF. For the CDR3, the DNA is TGTGCCAGCAGCTTAGGGGACAGCACAGATACGCAGTATTTT.

The chain joins TRBV28 to TRBJ1-2; D is unresolved. The CDR3 sequence is 12 residues long. Trimming left V 7 bases short and J 8 bases short, with 14 bases between. Looked up from germline, CDR1 is MDHEN and CDR2 is SYDVKM. The CDR3 DNA reads TGTGCCAGCACCCCTCGTCTAGAAGGCTACACCTTC. This sequence encodes CASTPRLEGYTF.

This rearrangement joins TRBV27 to TRBJ2-1, with D possibly TRBD1 on 6 matching bases. Trimming removed 7 bases at V and 9 bases at J, with 16 bases between. CDR3 length: 13 amino acids. CDR1 and CDR2 from the germline V gene are MNHEY and SMNVEV (reference sequence). The CDR3 region has the DNA TGTGCCAGCAACAGCAACAGGGCGGCTGAGCAGTTCTTC. Encoded protein: CASNSNRAAEQFF.

The chain is built from TRBV18 and TRBJ1-2; no reliable D call. This CDR3 is built from 10 residues. Germline CDR1 KGHSH, CDR2 LQKENI. V shed 5 bases and J shed 4 bases, with 2 bases lying between them. CDR3 in DNA: TGTGCCAGCTCAATCTATGGCTACACCTTC. Protein: CASSIYGYTF.

The V and J genes are TRBV2 and TRBJ1-3; tentative D call: TRBD1 (5 bases). The ends were cut back, 5 bases at V and 2 bases at J, with 16 bases in the middle. Per germline, CDR1 SNHLY and CDR2 FYNNEI. The CDR3 runs to 16 residues. CDR3: CASSQRQSQAGNTIYF. The CDR3 nucleotides read TGTGCCAGCAGTCAGAGACAGTCCCAGGCTGGAAACACCATATATTTT.

This chain joins TRBV29-1 and TRBJ2-6; TRBD1 is a possible D gene (6 bases). This CDR3 spans 13 amino acids. The germline CDR1 and CDR2 sequences are SQVTM and ANQGSEA. The V gene lost 5 bases and the J gene lost 3 bases, with 8 bases spanning the gap. CDR3 nucleotide sequence: TGCAGCGTTAAGACAGGTGGGGCCAACGTCCTGACTTTC. As protein: CSVKTGGANVLTF.

The gene calls are TRBV5-1 and TRBJ2-7; 9 bases are a match to TRBD1. The CDR3 is 15 residues long. J gave up 1 base and V 4 bases, and 6 bases lay outside the gene matches. Germline V gene sequence: CDR1 SGHRS, CDR2 YFSETQ. CDR3 sequence: CASSTGTGFSYEQYF. The CDR3 nucleotides are TGCGCCAGCAGCACCGGGACAGGGTTTTCCTACGAGCAGTACTTC.

The rearrangement links TRBV10-3 to TRBJ2-2; 9 bases map to TRBD1. V shed 9 bases and J 4 bases; nucleotides not matched to a gene: 6. CDR1 is ENHRY, CDR2 SYGVKD, per germline. There are 14 residues in the CDR3. In DNA form, the CDR3 reads TGTGCCATTAGGGACAGGGACGGCACCGGGGAGCTGTTTTTT. Its protein product is CAIRDRDGTGELFF.

The CDR3 here is CASSLGRALGADTQYF. CDR3 nucleotide sequence: TGTGCCAGCAGCTTGGGGCGGGCCCTGGGTGCAGATACGCAGTATTTT. The chain links TRBV5-8 to TRBJ2-3; possible D gene TRBD2, 5 bases. The V and J ends lost 0 bases and 4 bases respectively, with 15 bases between them. Germline V gene lookup returns CDR1 SGHTS and CDR2 YDEGEE. The CDR3 spans 16 residues.